The entry below gives a single T cell receptor (beta chain) sequence along with its context. Its recognized antigen is unknown. Base quality data are lacking; no much larger clone is found one base away. The collaborating institutions used their own protocols to collect whole blood in K2EDTA tubes. For TCRbeta analysis, collaborators shipped samples as frozen whole blood, isolated PBMCs, or DNA extracted from either of those sample types. The germline ends are 14 bases apart after V is trimmed by 4 bases and J by 0 bases. The CDR3, cysteine through phenylalanine, is 16 amino acids long. The retained sequence is limited to the CDR3, 48 bases, with the frame set at the first base. The germline V gene supplies CDR1 LGHNA and CDR2 YNFKEQ. TCRbeta CDR3 regions were amplified from genomic DNA by means of the immunoSEQ Assay, a bias-controlled multiplex PCR. On the study's bioinformatics: The number of nucleated cells in each sample was estimated by amplification of reference gene primers within the assay. To quantify the absolute abundance of each unique TCRbeta CDR3 rearrangement, sequence reads were collapsed and filtered. For each sample, productive Simpson clonality was calculated as the square root of Simpson's diversity index across productive rearrangements. TCRdb provides this immuneACCESS table in a form limited to in-frame rearrangements. Some clones are lacking; in checked studies, under half of them reflect an unresolved V gene, and why the rest are absent is not known. Clone size and V and J calls were adopted from that table, with D and trimming inferred from the DNA. The sample has roughly 250,000 clones on record, 83% of them singletons. The top ten clones comprise around 6.8% of the sample.

The data stem from a study of blood T cell repertoires in COVID-19 (dated by TCRdb to 2019 to 2021). For context, the study as a whole: The collaborator samples originated in the United States, Italy and Spain and spanned the acute and convalescent phases of COVID-19. The material from the prospective study consisted of cDNA or gDNA derived from T cells, B-cell-depleted T cells, or PBMCs. Subjects who had been exposed to COVID-19, were actively infected with it, or had recovered from it provided the deeply sampled blood TCRbeta repertoires that made up the dataset. The repertoires were released in a freely available public database intended as a resource for research on the immune response to SARS-CoV-2. The samples were drawn from two sources: the first 160 participants of the ongoing ImmuneRACE study, and 1,000 to 1,500 subjects contributed by 6 global collaborators. Sample metadata almost always included a de-identified subject ID, COVID-19 status, age in years and sex. Where available, HLA class I and class II types were obtained from metadata supplied by the sample provider rather than from assay-based typing. Overall results and qualifications from the work: The amount of clinical and demographic metadata varied by source and participant and was provided uncurated.

The V and J segments used are TRBV4-2 and TRBJ2-3; TRBD2 is a weak D gene call, 5 bases matching. The TCR sequence derives from a woman in her forties or fifties with acute or convalescent COVID-19. Sequenced material: peripheral blood. The sequenced DNA is TGTGCCAGCAGCCCCACCGGGGTGACTAGCACAGATACGCAGTATTTT. Its protein reads: CASSPTGVTSTDTQYF.